This T cell receptor beta chain was identified during a study of cytomegalovirus exposure and HLA in healthy donors. General study points: As immune exposure information, only CMV serostatus was available.

The CDR3 loop spans 14 amino acids. Trimming at V came to 3 bases and at J to 2 bases, leaving 2 bases not matched to a gene. CDR1 is SGHTA, CDR2 FQGNSA, per germline. As concerns this clone: The antigen is not known.

Donors showed nominal health when sampled, although they likely had unrecorded immune exposures. 13 Jbeta primers and 60 Vbeta primers were used for the PCR. The assay was immunoSEQ multiplex PCR, and TCRdb's table has in-frame clones only and misses some. The table lists about 94,000 clones, around two thirds of them singletons. V and J are TRBV7-2 and TRBJ2-3; TRBD2 agrees at 7 bases. The sequence came from a man aged 25 to 40 in good health and CMV-seronegative. The sequenced sample consisted of PBMCs. The CDR3, as DNA: TGTGCCAGCAGCTTGGGACTACTCACAGATACGCAGTATTTT. It yields the protein CASSLGLLTDTQYF.